This entry is about one T cell receptor (beta chain). The antigen remains undetermined. RNA was extracted from bulk tissue without any cell sorting. Distant lung tissue was collected more than 3 cm away from the tumor edge. Chemotherapy-naive patients with new lung cancer underwent thoracic surgery in China, August–November 2014. This CDR3 spans 17 amino acids. Germline V gene sequence: CDR1 MNHEY, CDR2 SVGAGI. J was trimmed by 0 bases and V by 2 bases; bases with no gene match: 5. A modified ARM-PCR protocol with three rounds of nested PCR amplified TCRbeta. TCRdb re-analysed the multiplex PCR reads in MiXCR, keeping a single row per CDR3 protein. The profile shows 52,000 or so distinct CDR3 sequences, 74% of them singletons. This entry is derived from a study of tumor and adjacent non-tumor tissue in lung cancer. Across the whole study: Aged roughly 31 to 80 years, patients included 10 men and several women with stage I to III disease. Samples averaged roughly 4.2 million productive TCRbeta reads each.

Regarding the study as a whole: Higher tumor TCR diversity was associated with shorter survival.

This sequence joins TRBV6-5 and TRBJ2-2; TRBD1 matches 8 bases. The origin of this receptor is a woman aged 55-69 years with non-small cell lung cancer. Input material: distant non-tumor lung tissue. In nucleotides, the CDR3 is TGTGCCAGCAGTTACAAGGCAGGGGGCGCGAACACCGGGGAGCTGTTTTTT. This sequence encodes CASSYKAGGANTGELFF.